The sequence of this T cell receptor beta chain was determined in a study of T cells in Graves' hyperthyroidism and ophthalmopathy (dated by TCRdb to about 2019). The study in broad terms: Peripheral blood samples were taken at initial diagnosis, before any treatment was given. To identify distinguishing TCR V-J signatures, a discovery cohort of 100 patients was used, comprising under 45 with Graves' ophthalmopathy and 57 with stable Graves' hyperthyroidism. An independent validation cohort of under 20 hyperthyroidism patients and about 15 patients who later progressed to ophthalmopathy tested prospective prediction of ophthalmopathy. The 100 discovery patients were randomly split 7:3 into training and test sets. In addition, the study compared T-cell repertoires in thyroid tissue and in blood from roughly 6 Graves' hyperthyroidism patients. After sampling, hyperthyroidism patients received methimazole starting at 30 mg daily, and ophthalmopathy patients received high-dose intravenous methylprednisolone. The paper reports TCR Vbeta CDR3 sequencing of 135 peripheral blood samples: under 45 ophthalmopathy, 75 to 80 hyperthyroidism and around 17 progressor patients.

In the ophthalmopathy patients, disease was moderately to severely active, with a Clinical Activity Score of 3 or more, a NOSPECS grade of 4 or more, and a duration of less than 3 months. Patients with uncontrolled infections, other autoimmune diseases, pregnancy or lactation were excluded. Diagnoses relied on clinical symptoms, serum thyroxine and TRAb, thyroid ultrasound and orbital computed tomography. PBMCs were isolated from about 10 ml of fresh peripheral blood by Ficoll-Paque density gradient centrifugation. Total RNA was extracted using Trizol reagent, and RNA quality was assessed on an Agilent 2100 Bioanalyzer. The V end gives up 6 bases and the J end 1 base, leaving 4 bases in the junction not matched to a gene. Taken from the germline V gene, the CDR1 and CDR2 loops are KGHSH and LQKENI. From cysteine to phenylalanine, the CDR3 is 14 amino acids long. The CDR3 DNA has 42 bases and is translated from base 1.

A note on this clonotype: It lacks a known antigen. The sample holds no much larger clone one base away, and base qualities are not on file.

Overall study results and their limits: Most expanded thyroid clonotypes (frequency above 0.001) were also detected in blood, a finding suggesting that blood repertoires may reflect thyroid immune responses. In cross-validation, a model built on a 13 V-J signature told ophthalmopathy apart from stable hyperthyroidism with 87.88% sensitivity and around 81% specificity, and in testing the same model reached 80%/75%. Sample size was not statistically predetermined, and investigators were not blinded to group allocation. In validation, the model predicted progression to ophthalmopathy with roughly 70% sensitivity and over 72% specificity, a median of 6.5 months before onset.

The TCR beta CDR3 regions were amplified from the RNA transcripts. The first round of RT-PCR for the TCR CDR3 was performed with the HTBI primer set and the Qiagen OneStep RT-PCR kit. Libraries were constructed in a second round of multiplex PCR, after which size selection and purification were carried out. The libraries were sequenced on an Illumina HiSeq2000 using paired-end 100 bp reads. The authors processed their data as follows. Raw data were processed with SOAPnuke, discarding reads with adapters, uncalled bases, mean Phred below 15, or no exact constant-primer or identifier match. COPE v1.2.5 was used to merge the high-quality paired reads, and each unique nucleotide sequence was defined as a clonotype. MiTCR v1.1 was used to align the clonotypes against IMGT TRBV, TRBD and TRBJ reference segments. Only V-J combinations with frequency above 0.0001, covering about 99% of repertoires, were analysed. The TCS score was defined as the ratio of F50 (clonal expansion) to E x V (chaos), calculated using BLOSUM62-based TCRdist between CDR3 peptides within each V-J. Welch's t-statistics and random forest reduced roughly 530 V-J features to roughly 13, which were used in a naive Bayes classifier (R e1071). The Morisita-Horn index was used to measure how similar the thyroid and blood repertoires were. The public reads were reanalyzed by TCRdb: fastp trimming at Q25, MiXCR alignment, in-frame beta chains only. Rows merge per CDR3 protein into single entries with the most common DNA and genes. The V and J calls and clone size come from TCRdb's table, not from the authors' own analysis. Across this sample there are 37,000 or so distinct CDR3 sequences, with around 53% seen only once. The ten largest clonotypes hold 15% to 20% of the sample.

This clonotype originated in a man aged 40-55 years with Graves' ophthalmopathy. Material: blood. This chain is built from TRBV18 and TRBJ1-1, with 8 bases in between that match TRBD1. Here is the DNA: TGTGCCAGCTCCCTCGACAGGGGGAACACTGAAGCTTTCTTT. This translates into CASSLDRGNTEAFF.